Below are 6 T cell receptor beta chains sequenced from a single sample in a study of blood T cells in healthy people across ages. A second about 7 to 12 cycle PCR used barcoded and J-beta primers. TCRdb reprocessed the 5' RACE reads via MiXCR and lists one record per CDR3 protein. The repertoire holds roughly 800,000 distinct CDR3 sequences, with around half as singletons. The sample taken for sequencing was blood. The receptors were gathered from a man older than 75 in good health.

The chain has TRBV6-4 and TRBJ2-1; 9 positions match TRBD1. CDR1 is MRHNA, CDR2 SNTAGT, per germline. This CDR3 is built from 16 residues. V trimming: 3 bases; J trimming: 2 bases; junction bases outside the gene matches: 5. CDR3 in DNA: TGTGCCAGCAGTGATCTACAGGGGGCAACCTACAATGAGCAGTTCTTC. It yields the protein CASSDLQGATYNEQFF.

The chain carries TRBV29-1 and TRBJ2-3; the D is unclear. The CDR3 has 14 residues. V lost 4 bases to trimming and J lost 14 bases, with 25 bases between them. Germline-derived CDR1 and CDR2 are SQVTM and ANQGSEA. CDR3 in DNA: TGCAGCGTTGCCAGCGAGAGTAGGAACAGATACGCGTATTTT. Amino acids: CSVASESRNRYAYF.

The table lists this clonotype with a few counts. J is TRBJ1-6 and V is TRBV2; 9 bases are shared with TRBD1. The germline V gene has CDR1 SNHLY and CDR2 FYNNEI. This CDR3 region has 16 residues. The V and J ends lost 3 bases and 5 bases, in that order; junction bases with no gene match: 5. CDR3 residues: CASSDLQGANNSPLHF. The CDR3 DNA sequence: TGTGCCAGCAGTGACCTACAGGGGGCTAATAATTCACCCCTCCACTTT.

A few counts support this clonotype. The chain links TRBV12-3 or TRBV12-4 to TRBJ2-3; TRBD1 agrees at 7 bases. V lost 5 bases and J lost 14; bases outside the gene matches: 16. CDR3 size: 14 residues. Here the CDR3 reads CASSRGQSGGYAYF. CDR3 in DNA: TGTGCCAGCAGTAGGGGACAGTCCGGCGGGTACGCGTATTTT.

The DNA of the CDR3 is TGCAGTGTAGGCCGGGACTTCCCGAATCAGCCCCAGCATTTT. Translation: CSVGRDFPNQPQHF. This chain joins TRBV20-1 and TRBJ1-5, with D possibly TRBD1 on 5 matching bases. V gave up 7 bases and J gave up 4 bases, with 17 bases separating them. The CDR3 totals 14 residues. Per germline, CDR1 DFQATT and CDR2 SNEGSKA (reference sequence).

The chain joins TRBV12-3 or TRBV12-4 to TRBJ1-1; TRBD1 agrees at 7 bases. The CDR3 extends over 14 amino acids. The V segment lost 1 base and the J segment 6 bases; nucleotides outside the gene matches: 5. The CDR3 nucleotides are TGTGCCAGCAGTTTAGGAAGCAGGGGGTCTGAAGCTTTCTTT. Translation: CASSLGSRGSEAFF.